This T cell receptor (beta chain) was identified during a study of blood T cell repertoires in COVID-19. Looking at the study overall: Donors in the United States, Italy and Spain gave samples during acute or convalescent COVID-19. Sources were T cells, B-cell-depleted T cells, or PBMCs; the material itself was cDNA or gDNA.

The germline gives CDR1 SGHTA, CDR2 FQGNSA. With V trimmed by 5 bases and J by 9 bases, 15 bases remained unmatched. The CDR3 consists of 16 residues. This clone turned up a few times. In the original workflow: For nucleated cells, counts were estimated from reference gene primer amplification. Assay used: immunoSEQ multiplex PCR; TCRdb lists only in-frame clones, some missing. That table supplies the V and J calls and clone size; D and trimming were determined from the DNA. The sample consists of some 170,000 clones, 70% to 80% of them appearing once. The chain employs TRBV7-2 and TRBJ2-1, with 8 nucleotides matching TRBD1. Sample: peripheral blood. This TCR was recovered from a man aged 55 to 70 with acute or convalescent COVID-19. The CDR3 reads CASSLRFQDRAGEQFF. CDR3 DNA: TGTGCCAGCAGCCTAAGATTTCAGGACAGGGCAGGTGAGCAGTTCTTC.